Listed below are T cell receptor beta chains from one sample, sequenced in a study of cytomegalovirus exposure and HLA in healthy donors. Produced via immunoSEQ multiplex PCR; TCRdb's table is partial and in-frame only. In all, the sample yields about 110,000 clones. The sequencing input was PBMCs. The receptors derive from a man aged 30-40 years in good health and CMV-seronegative. CDR3s include the opening cysteine and the closing phenylalanine or tryptophan. D genes are given only for firm matches.

D: TRBD2
V: TRBV28
length: 16
J: TRBJ2-7
DNA: TGTGCCAGCAGTTCATCGACTAGCGGGGTTTCCTACGAGCAGTACTTC
CDR3: CASSSSTSGVSYEQYF

D: NA
V: TRBV27
length: 18
J: TRBJ2-2
DNA: TGTGCCAGCAGTTCCTACGGGAGGGGGCGTATGGGCACCGGGGAGCTGTTTTTT
CDR3: CASSSYGRGRMGTGELFF

D: TRBD1
V: TRBV7-9
length: 12
J: TRBJ2-7
DNA: TGTGCCAGCAGCTCCACAGGGGACGAGCAGTACTTC
CDR3: CASSSTGDEQYF

D: TRBD1
V: TRBV7-8
length: 17
J: TRBJ1-2
DNA: TGTGCCAGCAGCTGGGAACCGTGGACAGGGGCTACGGGTGGCTACACCTTC
CDR3: CASSWEPWTGATGGYTF

D: TRBD2
V: TRBV6-1
length: 15
J: TRBJ2-1
DNA: TGTGCCAGCAGGCCCATGACTAGCTGGTCGGATGAGCAGTTCTTC
CDR3: CASRPMTSWSDEQFF

D: NA
V: TRBV5-1
length: 14
J: TRBJ1-1
DNA: TGCGCCAGCAGCTTGGGACAGCAGAACACTGAAGCTTTCTTT
CDR3: CASSLGQQNTEAFF

D: NA
V: TRBV15
length: 15
J: TRBJ2-5
DNA: TGTGCCACCAGCAGAAACGCGGTCGAGGGAGAGACCCAGTACTTC
CDR3: CATSRNAVEGETQYF

D: TRBD2
V: TRBV18
length: 15
J: TRBJ2-7
DNA: TGTGCCAGCTCACCACTAGTGAGCGGGGCCTACGAGCAGTACTTC
CDR3: CASSPLVSGAYEQYF

D: TRBD2
V: TRBV5-1
length: 17
J: TRBJ2-5
DNA: TGCGCCAGCAGCACGGGACTAGCGGGGCCCCTCGCGGAGACCCAGTACTTC
CDR3: CASSTGLAGPLAETQYF

D: NA
V: TRBV5-5
length: 14
J: TRBJ2-3
DNA: TGTGCCAGCAGCTTACAGGCGGTTACAGATACGCAGTATTTT
CDR3: CASSLQAVTDTQYF

D: NA
V: TRBV27
length: 14
J: TRBJ2-7
DNA: TGTGCCAGCAGTTCCCTCAGGGGAGGGTACGAGCAGTACTTC
CDR3: CASSSLRGGYEQYF

D: TRBD2
V: TRBV9
length: 15
J: TRBJ2-1
DNA: TGTGCCAGCAGCACTACTAGCGGGGGGGACAATGAGCAGTTCTTC
CDR3: CASSTTSGGDNEQFF

D: NA
V: TRBV5-1
length: 13
J: TRBJ2-3
DNA: TGCGCCAGCAGCTTGGTCCCGGGGGATACGCAGTATTTT
CDR3: CASSLVPGDTQYF

D: TRBD2
V: TRBV7-6
length: 20
J: TRBJ2-3
DNA: TGTGCCAGCAGCCGGGGGCTGCTGGGAGCGGGGGGCCGAAGCACAGATACGCAGTATTTT
CDR3: CASSRGLLGAGGRSTDTQYF

D: NA
V: TRBV18
length: 15
J: TRBJ1-2
DNA: TGTGCCAGCTCACGGGCGGGTGGCCCTAACTATGGCTACACCTTC
CDR3: CASSRAGGPNYGYTF

D: TRBD1
V: TRBV6-5
length: 15
J: TRBJ2-3
DNA: TGTGCCAGCAGGAGGACAGGTACAAGCACAGATACGCAGTATTTT
CDR3: CASRRTGTSTDTQYF

D: TRBD1
V: TRBV6-1
length: 15
J: TRBJ2-1
DNA: TGTGCCAGCAGTGAACGGGACAGGGCCAGCAATGAGCAGTTCTTC
CDR3: CASSERDRASNEQFF

D: TRBD1
V: TRBV14
length: 12
J: TRBJ2-7
DNA: TGTGCCAGCAGCCCACAGGGGTCCGAGCAGTACTTC
CDR3: CASSPQGSEQYF

D: NA
V: TRBV6-5
length: 15
J: TRBJ2-3
DNA: TGTGCCATCAGTGCGGGCCTACGGGGCACAGATACGCAGTATTTT
CDR3: CAISAGLRGTDTQYF

D: NA
V: TRBV5-4
length: 15
J: TRBJ1-1
DNA: TGTGCCAGCAGCTTGGATGTGGGGCCCTACACTGAAGCTTTCTTT
CDR3: CASSLDVGPYTEAFF

D: TRBD2
V: TRBV5-4
length: 15
J: TRBJ2-3
DNA: TGTGCCACCTCTAGGAGCGGGGGGGCCGGAGATACGCAGTATTTT
CDR3: CATSRSGGAGDTQYF

D: NA
V: TRBV5-5
length: 15
J: TRBJ1-1
DNA: TGTGCCAGCAGCTTCGAGGGGGGGAAGAACACTGAAGCTTTCTTT
CDR3: CASSFEGGKNTEAFF

D: TRBD1
V: TRBV6-1
length: 13
J: TRBJ2-7
DNA: TGTGCCAGCAGTGATGGACAGGGTTACGAGCAGTACTTC
CDR3: CASSDGQGYEQYF

D: NA
V: TRBV5-1
length: 16
J: TRBJ2-2
DNA: TGCGCCAGCAGCTTGGCCCCGGTAACGAACACCGGGGAGCTGTTTTTT
CDR3: CASSLAPVTNTGELFF

D: TRBD2
V: TRBV11-1
length: 14
J: TRBJ2-1
DNA: TGTGCCAGCAGCTTTGGGACTATCTACAATGAGCAGTTCTTC
CDR3: CASSFGTIYNEQFF

D: TRBD1
V: TRBV7-2
length: 15
J: TRBJ2-7
DNA: TGTGCCAGCAGCTTAGGATGGACAGGCTCCTACGAGCAGTACTTC
CDR3: CASSLGWTGSYEQYF

D: TRBD2
V: TRBV10-3
length: 14
J: TRBJ2-5
DNA: TGTGCCATCGGGGGGGAGAGACCCCAAGAGACCCAGTACTTC
CDR3: CAIGGERPQETQYF

D: NA
V: TRBV10-3
length: 14
J: TRBJ1-5
DNA: TGTGCCATCAGTGAAGTCGGGGGAGACCAGCCCCAGCATTTT
CDR3: CAISEVGGDQPQHF

D: TRBD1
V: TRBV27
length: 13
J: TRBJ2-1
DNA: TGTGCCAGCAGTTTAGTGACAGGGAATGAGCAGTTCTTC
CDR3: CASSLVTGNEQFF

D: TRBD1
V: TRBV5-4
length: 15
J: TRBJ2-5
DNA: TGTGCCAGCACCCCAGGGGACAGCCACCAAGAGACCCAGTACTTC
CDR3: CASTPGDSHQETQYF

D: NA
V: TRBV11-2
length: 14
J: TRBJ1-4
DNA: TGTGCCAGCAGCTTAGTTGTCGGGGGTGAAAAACTGTTTTTT
CDR3: CASSLVVGGEKLFF

D: TRBD1
V: TRBV5-1
length: 14
J: TRBJ1-3
DNA: TGCGCCAGCAGGGAGGGACAGCCCGGGAACACCATATATTTT
CDR3: CASREGQPGNTIYF

D: NA
V: TRBV6-6
length: 16
J: TRBJ2-3
DNA: TGTGCCAGCAGCACCCGACCGGCGGGCTTCACAGATACGCAGTATTTT
CDR3: CASSTRPAGFTDTQYF

D: NA
V: TRBV6-6
length: 14
J: TRBJ2-5
DNA: TGTGCCAGCAGTTACGGGGCTGTACAAGAGACCCAGTACTTC
CDR3: CASSYGAVQETQYF

D: NA
V: TRBV7-9
length: 11
J: TRBJ1-1
DNA: TGTGCCAGCAGCAAGACATACGAAGCTTTCTTT
CDR3: CASSKTYEAFF

D: TRBD1
V: TRBV6-1
length: 16
J: TRBJ1-6
DNA: TGTGCCAGCAGTGATCTGGGACAGGGGTACGGTTCACCCCTCCACTTT
CDR3: CASSDLGQGYGSPLHF

D: TRBD2
V: TRBV9
length: 15
J: TRBJ2-3
DNA: TGTGCCAGCAGCGTAGACGGGACTAGGGCAGATACGCAGTATTTT
CDR3: CASSVDGTRADTQYF

D: TRBD1
V: TRBV27
length: 16
J: TRBJ2-3
DNA: TGTGCCAGCAGTTTATCCCCCGGGACAGACACAGATACGCAGTATTTT
CDR3: CASSLSPGTDTDTQYF

D: NA
V: TRBV6-1
length: 15
J: TRBJ2-3
DNA: TGTGCCAGCAGCACGACTCATCAGCACACAGATACGCAGTATTTT
CDR3: CASSTTHQHTDTQYF

D: TRBD2
V: TRBV10-3
length: 15
J: TRBJ2-1
DNA: TGTGCCATCAGACCCGGGACTAGCGGATACAATGAGCAGTTCTTC
CDR3: CAIRPGTSGYNEQFF

D: NA
V: TRBV27
length: 17
J: TRBJ1-6
DNA: TGTGCCAGCAGTTTATCCCGGCCAGGGTCCTATAATTCACCCCTCCACTTT
CDR3: CASSLSRPGSYNSPLHF

D: NA
V: TRBV9
length: 14
J: TRBJ2-7
DNA: TGTGCCAGCCAGCCGGGGCAGGGGAGTTACGAGCAGTACTTC
CDR3: CASQPGQGSYEQYF

D: NA
V: TRBV2
length: 17
J: TRBJ1-3
DNA: TGTGCCAGCACCCGAAGCAGGGGCCGACGATCTGGAAACACCATATATTTT
CDR3: CASTRSRGRRSGNTIYF

D: NA
V: TRBV5-1
length: 14
J: TRBJ1-5
DNA: TGCGCCAGCAGCCCCGGGACTCCGGGACAGCCCCAGCATTTT
CDR3: CASSPGTPGQPQHF

D: NA
V: TRBV2
length: 13
J: TRBJ1-3
DNA: TGTGCCAGCAGGGAGTTTGGCGGAAACACCATATATTTT
CDR3: CASREFGGNTIYF